The source of this T cell receptor (beta chain) is a study of T-cell reconstitution after alpha-beta-depleted transplantation in children. Deletions cut 2 bases from V and 2 bases from J, with 10 bases between. This CDR3 is built from 14 residues. The germline V gene encodes CDR1 SGHTA and CDR2 FQGNSA. A TCRbeta library incorporating unique molecular identifiers was prepared. TCRdb passed the PCR reads through MiXCR, listing each CDR3 protein once. The sample has 350,000 to 400,000 distinct CDR3 sequences, 20% seen once. The sequencing used PBMCs from the stem cell graft donor, collected from the stem cell graft. This chain uses TRBV7-2 with TRBJ2-7; weak D call: TRBD2 (5 bases). The receptor was isolated from a human donor who donated a stem cell graft to a child with acute myeloid leukemia. CDR3 residues: CASSLTGSPYEQYF. The CDR3 DNA sequence: TGTGCCAGCAGCTTAACGGGATCCCCCTACGAGCAGTACTTC.